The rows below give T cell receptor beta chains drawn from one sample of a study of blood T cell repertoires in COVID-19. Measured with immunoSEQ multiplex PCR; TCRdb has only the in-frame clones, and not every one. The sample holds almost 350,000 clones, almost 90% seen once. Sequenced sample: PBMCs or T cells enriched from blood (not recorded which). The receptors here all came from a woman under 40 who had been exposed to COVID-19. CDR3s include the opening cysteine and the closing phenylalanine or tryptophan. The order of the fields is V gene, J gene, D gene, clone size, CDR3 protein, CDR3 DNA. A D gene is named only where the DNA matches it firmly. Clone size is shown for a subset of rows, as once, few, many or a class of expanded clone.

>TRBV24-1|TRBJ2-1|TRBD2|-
CATSETTSGPSSYNEQFF
TGTGCCACCAGTGAGACGACTAGCGGGCCCAGCTCCTACAATGAGCAGTTCTTC
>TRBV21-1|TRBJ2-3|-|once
CASSKSPWGPDTQYF
TGTGCCAGCAGCAAAAGCCCGTGGGGCCCAGATACGCAGTATTTT
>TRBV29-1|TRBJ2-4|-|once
CSVISGTASVNIQYF
TGCAGCGTCATTAGCGGAACTGCATCTGTAAACATTCAGTACTTC
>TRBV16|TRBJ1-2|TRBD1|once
CASSQSGQADGYTF
TGTGCCAGCAGCCAATCGGGACAGGCCGATGGCTACACCTTC
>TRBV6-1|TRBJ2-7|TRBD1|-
CASSEVGGQGAYEQYF
TGTGCCAGCAGTGAAGTTGGTGGACAGGGGGCTTACGAGCAGTACTTC
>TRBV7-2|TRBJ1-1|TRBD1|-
CASKGQVNTEAFF
TGTGCCAGCAAGGGACAGGTGAACACTGAAGCTTTCTTT
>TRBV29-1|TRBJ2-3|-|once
CSSGTSTDTQYF
TGCAGCTCTGGGACTAGCACAGATACGCAGTATTTT
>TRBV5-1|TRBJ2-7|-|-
CASTTGGPYEQYF
TGCGCCAGCACAACCGGAGGGCCCTACGAGCAGTACTTC
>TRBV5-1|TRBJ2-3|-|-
CASSPHSREYTDTQYF
TGCGCCAGCAGCCCTCATAGTCGGGAATACACAGATACGCAGTATTTT
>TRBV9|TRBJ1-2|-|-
CASSVAWRNYGYTF
TGTGCCAGCAGCGTAGCTTGGCGGAACTATGGCTACACCTTC
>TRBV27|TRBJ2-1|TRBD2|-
CASSAPTSGTPGEQFF
TGTGCCAGCAGTGCACCGACTAGCGGGACCCCAGGTGAGCAGTTCTTC
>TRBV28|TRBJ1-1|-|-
CASRGLVKNTEAFF
TGTGCCAGCAGGGGGCTGGTTAAGAACACTGAAGCTTTCTTT
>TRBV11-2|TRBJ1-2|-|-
CASSQGRNYGYTF
TGTGCCAGCAGCCAGGGGCGTAACTATGGCTACACCTTC
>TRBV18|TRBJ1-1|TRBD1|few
CASSPTGGGGTEAFF
TGTGCCAGCTCACCGACAGGGGGGGGAGGCACTGAAGCTTTCTTT
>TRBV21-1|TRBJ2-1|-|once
CASSTGGSYNEQFF
TGTGCCAGCAGTACAGGGGGCTCCTACAATGAGCAGTTCTTC
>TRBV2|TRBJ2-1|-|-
CASSDWAGYNEQFF
TGTGCCAGCAGTGATTGGGCAGGCTACAATGAGCAGTTCTTC
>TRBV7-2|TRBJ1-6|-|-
CASSLAGKTPLHF
TGTGCCAGCAGCTTAGCCGGGAAAACACCCCTCCACTTT
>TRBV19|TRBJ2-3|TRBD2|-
CASSQLAAATDTQYF
TGTGCCAGTAGCCAACTAGCGGCGGCCACAGATACGCAGTATTTT
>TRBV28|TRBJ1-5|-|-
CASSLQGGQPQHF
TGTGCCAGCAGTTTACAGGGCGGTCAGCCCCAGCATTTT
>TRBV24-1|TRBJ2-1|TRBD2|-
CATSDLQSGGIAGTYNEQFF
TGTGCCACCAGTGATTTGCAATCCGGCGGGATAGCGGGAACCTACAATGAGCAGTTCTTC
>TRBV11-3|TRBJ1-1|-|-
CASSLEADRTEAFF
TGTGCCAGCAGCTTAGAGGCGGATCGTACTGAAGCTTTCTTT
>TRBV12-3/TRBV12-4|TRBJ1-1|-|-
CASSQPNSQGDF
TGTGCCAGCAGTCAACCAAACTCACAAGGGGACTTT
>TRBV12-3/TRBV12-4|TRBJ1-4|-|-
CASRTGGKLFF
TGTGCAAGTCGTACGGGTGGGAAACTGTTTTTT
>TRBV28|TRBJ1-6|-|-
CASSLSGGSVTHF
TGTGCCAGCAGTTTATCCGGGGGATCAGTAACCCACTTT
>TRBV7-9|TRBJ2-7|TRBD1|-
CASSPTTGTGTYEQYF
TGTGCCAGCAGCCCAACGACCGGGACAGGGACCTACGAGCAGTACTTC
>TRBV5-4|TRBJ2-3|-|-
CASSRDSNTDTQYF
TGTGCCAGCAGCCGGGACTCGAACACAGATACGCAGTATTTT
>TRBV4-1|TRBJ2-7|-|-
CASSQDPAQGPRGEQYF
TGCGCCAGCAGCCAAGACCCCGCACAGGGTCCTAGGGGCGAGCAGTACTTC
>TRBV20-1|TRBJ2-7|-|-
CSARDGELYF
TGCAGTGCTAGAGATGGGGAGCTGTACTTC
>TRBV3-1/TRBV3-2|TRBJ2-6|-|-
CASSQDGAGAPGANVLTF
TGTGCCAGCAGCCAAGATGGGGCGGGGGCCCCTGGGGCCAACGTCCTGACTTTC
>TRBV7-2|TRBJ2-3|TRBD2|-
CASSLGLSGRGDTQYF
TGTGCCAGCAGCTTAGGTCTTAGCGGGAGGGGGGATACGCAGTATTTT
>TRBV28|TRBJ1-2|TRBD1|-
CASTNSGQGIYGYTF
TGTGCCAGCACCAACTCGGGACAGGGGATCTATGGCTACACCTTC
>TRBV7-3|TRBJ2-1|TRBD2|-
CASSPVAGSYNEQFF
TGTGCCAGCAGCCCGGTAGCGGGAAGCTACAATGAGCAGTTCTTC
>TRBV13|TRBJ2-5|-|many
CASSLGGGAETQYF
TGTGCCAGCAGCTTAGGTGGGGGCGCAGAGACCCAGTACTTC
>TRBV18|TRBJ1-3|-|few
CASSPSAGPSGNTIYF
TGTGCCAGCTCACCATCGGCAGGCCCCTCTGGAAACACCATATATTTT
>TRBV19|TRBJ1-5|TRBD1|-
CASSLRDRGWNQPQHF
TGTGCCAGTAGTCTCCGGGACAGGGGATGGAATCAGCCCCAGCATTTT
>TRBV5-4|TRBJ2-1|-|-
CASSISANSYNEQFF
TGTGCCAGCAGCATTAGCGCCAACTCCTACAATGAGCAGTTCTTC
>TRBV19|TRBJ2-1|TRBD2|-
CASSIRLAAYNEQFF
TGTGCCAGTAGTATTCGACTAGCGGCCTACAATGAGCAGTTCTTC
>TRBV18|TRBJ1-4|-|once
CASRGGANEKLFF
TGTGCCAGCCGAGGGGGGGCTAATGAAAAACTGTTTTTT
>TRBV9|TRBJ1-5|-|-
CASSGRRDGNQPQHF
TGTGCCAGCAGCGGTAGGAGGGACGGCAATCAGCCCCAGCATTTT